This passage covers 22 T cell receptor beta chains from one sample sequenced in a study of shared clonotypes between healthy human individuals. Some clones are missing from TCRdb's copy, which holds only in-frame ones; the method was immunoSEQ multiplex PCR. The table includes nearly 750,000 clones, over 55% detected once. The sequenced material came from memory CD4+ T cells sorted from blood. As to subset: CD45RA-negative fraction. These receptors were obtained from a woman younger than 45 in good health.

The chain carries TRBV5-1 and TRBJ1-4; D is ambiguous. In germline, CDR1 is SGHRS, CDR2 YFSETQ. Deletions cut 1 base from V and 0 bases from J, with 7 bases between. The CDR3 has 15 amino acids. For the CDR3, the DNA is TGCGCCAGCAGCTTGAACCCAGCAACTAATGAAAAACTGTTTTTT. Translated, it gives CASSLNPATNEKLFF.

This clone has just a few counts. The V and J genes are TRBV6-1 and TRBJ2-3, with unresolved D. Germline V gene sequence: CDR1 MNHNS, CDR2 SASEGT. The CDR3 runs to 13 residues. Trimming removed 4 bases at V and 2 bases at J, with 7 bases between. CDR3 in DNA: TGTGCCAGCAGTGGGGCCCTCACAGATACGCAGTATTTT. Translation gives CASSGALTDTQYF.

The V and J genes are TRBV6-4 and TRBJ2-6; no reliable D call. The CDR3 spans 14 residues. V was clipped by 0 bases and J by 4 bases, with 4 bases between them. The germline V gene has CDR1 MRHNA and CDR2 SNTAGT. CDR3 residues: CASSDSVGANVLTF. As DNA, the CDR3 is TGTGCCAGCAGTGACTCTGTAGGGGCCAACGTCCTGACTTTC.

At least ten counts were recorded for this clone. This sequence joins TRBV28 and TRBJ2-1, with D uncertain. Trimming removed 7 bases from V and 5 bases from J, with 18 bases in between. Germline V gene lookup returns CDR1 MDHEN and CDR2 SYDVKM. There are 15 residues in the CDR3. The CDR3 DNA reads TGTGCCAGCACAAGGCAGATCCGCCCGAACAATGAGCAGTTCTTC. Its translation is CASTRQIRPNNEQFF.

The V call is TRBV27, the J call TRBJ1-1, with TRBD1 as a possible D gene (6 bases). The length of the CDR3 is 13 residues. The V and J ends lost 6 bases and 4 bases respectively, with 12 bases between them. Germline-derived CDR1 and CDR2 are MNHEY and SMNVEV (reference sequence). Here the CDR3 DNA reads TGTGCCAGCAGGTCAGGGGTGGGCACTGAAGCTTTCTTT. This codes for CASRSGVGTEAFF.

The V gene is TRBV6-6, the J gene TRBJ2-2, with D possibly being TRBD1 (5 bases). Germline CDR1 and CDR2: MNHNY and SVGAGI (reference sequence). The CDR3 is 13 amino acids. V lost 6 bases, J lost 6 bases, and 11 bases lay in between. The CDR3 bases are TGTGCCAGCAGAATAGGGGAACCCGGGGAGCTGTTTTTT. Translation: CASRIGEPGELFF.

The V call is TRBV28, the J call TRBJ2-1, with TRBD1 matching 8 bases. The ends lost 6 bases at V and 0 bases at J; junction bases unmatched: 4. Germline values: CDR1 MDHEN, CDR2 SYDVKM. The CDR3 is 15 amino acids. CDR3 sequence (DNA): TGTGCCAGCAGGGGAGACAGGGGCTCCTACAATGAGCAGTTCTTC. Translated: CASRGDRGSYNEQFF.

The chain recombines TRBV2 with TRBJ2-1; no reliable D call. V was trimmed by 6 bases and J by 2 bases, leaving 14 bases between them. The CDR3 contains 15 residues. Germline-derived CDR1 and CDR2 are SNHLY and FYNNEI. DNA of the CDR3: TGTGCCAGCAGAGAACGGAGCCTTACCTACAATGAGCAGTTCTTC. Its protein product is CASRERSLTYNEQFF.

For this clone: Sequence at one end of the junction differs from germline and may be a read error. The genes are TRBV14 and TRBJ1-1; D is perhaps TRBD1 (6 bases). Germline assignment: CDR1 SGHDN and CDR2 FVKESK. This CDR3 contains 12 residues. The CDR3 coding sequence is TGTGCCAGCAGCCAACCCCAGGGGTCAAGGGTCTTT. Protein: CASSQPQGSRVF.

This chain links TRBV5-1 with TRBJ2-1; D perhaps matches TRBD2 (5 bases). V shed 4 bases and J shed 10 bases, with 12 bases lying between them. The CDR3 totals 12 residues. CDR1 and CDR2 (germline): SGHRS, YFSETQ. CDR3 in DNA: TGCGCCAGCAGCCAGGACTGGCGGGAGCAGTTCTTC. Its translation: CASSQDWREQFF. The full variable domain, in which reference TRBV5-1 and TRBJ2-1 provide the parts outside the CDR3, is KAGVTQTPRYLIKTRGQQVTLSCSPISGHRSVSWYQQTPGQGLQFLFEYFSETQRNKGNFPGRFSGRQFSNSRSEMNVSTLELGDSALYLCASSQDWREQFFGPGTRLTVL.

The V gene is TRBV4-3, the J gene TRBJ2-7, with 7 bases aligning to TRBD1. This CDR3 has 19 residues. V trimming: 1 base; J trimming: 3 bases; junction bases outside the gene matches: 18. Per the germline V gene, CDR1 is LGHNA and CDR2 is YSLEER. CDR3 residues: CASSQGPILQQGPLYEQYF. The CDR3 DNA reads as TGCGCCAGCAGCCAAGGCCCGATCCTCCAACAGGGGCCACTCTACGAGCAGTACTTC.

This rearrangement joins TRBV6-1 to TRBJ2-5, with D perhaps given as TRBD1 or TRBD2 (5 bases each). Trimming left V 6 bases short and J 1 base short, with 12 bases between. The germline V gene has CDR1 MNHNS and CDR2 SASEGT. The CDR3 has 14 amino acids. CDR3 sequence: CASRGPSIQETQYF. The CDR3 nucleotides read TGTGCCAGCAGGGGACCGAGTATCCAAGAGACCCAGTACTTC.

This clone came up a few times. This chain links TRBV2 with TRBJ1-3; D gene ambiguous. This CDR3 is built from 14 residues. V dropped 8 bases and J dropped 4 bases, with 15 bases sitting between them. Germline V gene lookup returns CDR1 SNHLY and CDR2 FYNNEI. The CDR3 is CASRREADGNTIYF. For the CDR3, the DNA is TGTGCCAGCCGGCGGGAGGCGGACGGAAACACCATATATTTT.

The V gene is TRBV28, the J gene TRBJ2-5; D not certain. Trimming stripped 3 bases from V and 10 bases from J, with 12 bases between. The CDR3 extends over 12 amino acids. Germline-derived CDR1 and CDR2 are MDHEN and SYDVKM. The chain's CDR3 is CASSFSQVDQYF. In DNA form, the CDR3 reads TGTGCCAGCAGTTTCTCCCAAGTGGACCAGTACTTC.

This clone was seen ten or more times. Other DNA sequences in this specimen translate into the identical CDR3. This chain uses TRBV4-2 with TRBJ2-7, with D perhaps being TRBD1 or TRBD2 (5 bases each). V was clipped by 3 bases and J by 3 bases, with 15 bases between them. This CDR3 is built from 15 residues. Germline-derived CDR1 and CDR2 are LGHNA and YNFKEQ. As DNA, the CDR3 is TGTGCCAGCAGCCAGGGGGATGGAGTACGCTACGAGCAGTACTTC. This sequence encodes CASSQGDGVRYEQYF.

As concerns this clone: The sample contains more than one DNA sequence encoding this CDR3. The chain carries TRBV18 and TRBJ1-1; maybe TRBD1 (5 bases). CDR1 is KGHSH, CDR2 LQKENI, per germline. Trimming left V 3 bases short and J 0 bases short, with 11 bases between. CDR3 length equals 15 residues. The CDR3 coding sequence is TGTGCCAGCTCACCCTCGACAGCCATGAACACTGAAGCTTTCTTT. It translates to CASSPSTAMNTEAFF.

The chain couples TRBV2 to TRBJ1-3, with 9 bases aligning to TRBD1. After removal of 4 bases from V and 2 bases from J, the junction contained 3 bases not matched to a gene. The V gene's germline CDR1 is SNHLY and CDR2 FYNNEI. CDR3 size: 15 residues. In DNA, the CDR3 is TGTGCCAGCAGTGTACAGGGGGCTACTGGAAACACCATATATTTT. Protein: CASSVQGATGNTIYF.

On this clone itself: In the same sample, other DNA sequences code for this CDR3. The rearrangement joins TRBV2 to TRBJ1-1; D gene unclear. The germline CDR1 and CDR2 sequences are SNHLY and FYNNEI. The V and J ends lost 4 bases and 2 bases respectively, with 8 bases between them. This CDR3 is 13 amino acids long. DNA for the CDR3: TGTGCCAGCAGTGGCCAAGAAAACACTGAAGCTTTCTTT. It yields the protein CASSGQENTEAFF.

V and J are TRBV28 and TRBJ2-3, with TRBD1 as a possible D gene (5 bases). There are 15 residues in the CDR3. Germline-derived CDR1 and CDR2 are MDHEN and SYDVKM. The ends were cut back, 6 bases at V and 4 bases at J, with 17 bases in the middle. CDR3: CASRGAAKGADTQYF. The CDR3 DNA follows: TGTGCCAGCAGGGGCGCGGCTAAAGGGGCAGATACGCAGTATTTT.

V usage is TRBV11-1 and J usage is TRBJ2-7, with TRBD1 identical over 7 bases. The CDR3 length is 13 residues. Germline values: CDR1 SGHAT, CDR2 FQDESV (reference sequence). With V trimmed by 5 bases and J by 4 bases, 5 bases remained unmatched. The chain's CDR3 is CASSRQGWYEQYF. CDR3 nucleotide sequence: TGTGCCAGCAGCAGACAGGGTTGGTACGAGCAGTACTTC.

This clone was detected once. This rearrangement joins TRBV28 to TRBJ2-6; D is undetermined. The CDR3 runs 16 residues. Germline CDR1 MDHEN, CDR2 SYDVKM. Trimming took 6 bases from V and 0 from J, leaving 12 bases between them. CDR3 protein: CASSIQLRSGANVLTF. CDR3 sequence (DNA): TGTGCCAGCAGCATTCAATTACGCTCTGGGGCCAACGTCCTGACTTTC.

Details on this clone: A much larger clone lies one base from this, so it may be a read error. This sample also contains other DNA sequences that code for the same CDR3. The chain is built from TRBV5-4 and TRBJ2-1; 7 positions match TRBD2. V shed 0 bases, J shed 1 base, and the junction held 1 base outside the gene matches. The CDR3 spans 15 residues. The germline gives CDR1 SGHNT, CDR2 YYREEE (reference sequence). The CDR3 region is CASSLASGSYNEQFF. DNA of the CDR3: TGTGCCAGCAGCTTGGCTAGCGGTTCCTACAATGAGCAGTTCTTC.